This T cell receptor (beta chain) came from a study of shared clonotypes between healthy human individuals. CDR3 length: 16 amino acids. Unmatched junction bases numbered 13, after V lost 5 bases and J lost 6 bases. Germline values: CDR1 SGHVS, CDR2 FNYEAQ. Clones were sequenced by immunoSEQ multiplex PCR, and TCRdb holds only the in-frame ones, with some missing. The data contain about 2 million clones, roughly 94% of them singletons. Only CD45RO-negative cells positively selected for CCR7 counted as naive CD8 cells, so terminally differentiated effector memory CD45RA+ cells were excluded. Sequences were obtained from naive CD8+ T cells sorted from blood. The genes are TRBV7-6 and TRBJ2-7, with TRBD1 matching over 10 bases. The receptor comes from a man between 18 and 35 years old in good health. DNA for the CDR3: TGTGCCAGCAGCCCAGCCGTGGGACAGGGGACGGCCGAGCAGTACTTC. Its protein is CASSPAVGQGTAEQYF.